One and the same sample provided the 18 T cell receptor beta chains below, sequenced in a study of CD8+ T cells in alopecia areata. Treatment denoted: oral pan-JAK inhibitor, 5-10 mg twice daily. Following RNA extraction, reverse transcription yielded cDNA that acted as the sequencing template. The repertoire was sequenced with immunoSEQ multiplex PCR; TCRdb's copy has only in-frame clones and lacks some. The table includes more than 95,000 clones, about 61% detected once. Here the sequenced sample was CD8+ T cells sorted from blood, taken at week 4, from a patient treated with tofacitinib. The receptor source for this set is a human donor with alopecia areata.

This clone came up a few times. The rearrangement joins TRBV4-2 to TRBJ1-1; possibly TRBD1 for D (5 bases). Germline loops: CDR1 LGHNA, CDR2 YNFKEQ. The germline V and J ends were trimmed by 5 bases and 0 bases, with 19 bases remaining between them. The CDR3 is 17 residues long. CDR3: CASSLIGFGAMNTEAFF. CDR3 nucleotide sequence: TGTGCCAGCAGCTTGATCGGGTTTGGGGCCATGAACACTGAAGCTTTCTTT.

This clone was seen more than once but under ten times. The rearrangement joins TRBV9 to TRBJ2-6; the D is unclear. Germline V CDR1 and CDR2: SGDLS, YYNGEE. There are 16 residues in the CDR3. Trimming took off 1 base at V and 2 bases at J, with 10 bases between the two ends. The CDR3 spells CASSVSRRTGANVLTF. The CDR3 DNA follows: TGTGCCAGCAGCGTATCACGCAGGACTGGGGCCAACGTCCTGACTTTC.

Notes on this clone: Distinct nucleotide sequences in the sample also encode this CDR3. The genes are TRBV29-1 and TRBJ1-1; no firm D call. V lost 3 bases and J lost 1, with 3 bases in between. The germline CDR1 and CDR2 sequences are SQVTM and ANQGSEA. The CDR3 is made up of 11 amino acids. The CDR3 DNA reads TGCAGCGTTGACAGGAACACTGAAGCTTTCTTT. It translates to CSVDRNTEAFF.

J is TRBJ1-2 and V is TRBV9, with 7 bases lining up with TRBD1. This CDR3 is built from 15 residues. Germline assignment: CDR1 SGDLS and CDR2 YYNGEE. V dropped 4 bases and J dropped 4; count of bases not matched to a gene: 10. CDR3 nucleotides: TGTGCCAGCAGCCCAAGTAGTACAGGGGCCTATGGCTACACCTTC. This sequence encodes CASSPSSTGAYGYTF.

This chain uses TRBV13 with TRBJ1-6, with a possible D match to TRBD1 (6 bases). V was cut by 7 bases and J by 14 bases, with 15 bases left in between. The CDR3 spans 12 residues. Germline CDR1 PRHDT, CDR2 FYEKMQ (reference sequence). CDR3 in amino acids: CASTVGGKALHF. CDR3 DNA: TGTGCCAGCACCGTAGGGGGTAAGGCCCTCCACTTT.

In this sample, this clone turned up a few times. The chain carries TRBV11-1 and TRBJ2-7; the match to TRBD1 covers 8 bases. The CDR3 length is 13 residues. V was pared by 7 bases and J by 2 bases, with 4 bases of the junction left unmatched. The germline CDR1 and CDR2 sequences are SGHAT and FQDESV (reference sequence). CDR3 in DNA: TGTGCCAGCACCAAGACAGGGGCCTACGAGCAGTACTTC. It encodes CASTKTGAYEQYF.

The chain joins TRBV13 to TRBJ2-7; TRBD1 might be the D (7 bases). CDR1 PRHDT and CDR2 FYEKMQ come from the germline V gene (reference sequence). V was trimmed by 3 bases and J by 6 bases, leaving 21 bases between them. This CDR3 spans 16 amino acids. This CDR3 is CASSFRMTGTLGEQYF. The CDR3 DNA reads TGTGCCAGCAGCTTTAGAATGACAGGGACTTTAGGCGAGCAGTACTTC.

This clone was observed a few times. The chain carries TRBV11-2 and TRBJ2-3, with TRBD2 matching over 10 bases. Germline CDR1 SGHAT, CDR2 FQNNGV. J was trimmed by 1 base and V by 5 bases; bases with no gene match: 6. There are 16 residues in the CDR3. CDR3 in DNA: TGTGCCAGCAGCCCACCCCTAGCGGGGGGCACAGATACGCAGTATTTT. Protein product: CASSPPLAGGTDTQYF.

CDR3 protein: CASSEGSLADSSYNEQFF. The CDR3 DNA follows: TGCGCCAGCAGCGAAGGGTCGCTAGCGGACAGCTCCTACAATGAGCAGTTCTTC. The chain joins TRBV4-3 to TRBJ2-1, with a weak D call TRBD2 (7 bases). The germline CDR1 and CDR2 sequences are LGHNA and YSLEER. The V and J ends lost 5 bases and 0 bases respectively, with 20 bases between them. This CDR3 comprises 18 residues.

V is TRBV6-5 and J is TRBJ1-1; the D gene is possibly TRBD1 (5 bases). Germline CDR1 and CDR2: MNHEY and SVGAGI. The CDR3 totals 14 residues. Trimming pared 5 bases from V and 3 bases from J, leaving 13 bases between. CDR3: CASSPLLGDTEAFF. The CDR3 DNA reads TGTGCCAGCAGTCCCCTTTTGGGGGACACTGAAGCTTTCTTT.

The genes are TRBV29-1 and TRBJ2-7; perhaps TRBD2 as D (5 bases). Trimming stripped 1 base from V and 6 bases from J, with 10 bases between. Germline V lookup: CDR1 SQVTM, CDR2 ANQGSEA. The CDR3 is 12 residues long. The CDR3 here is CSVEGLEGEQYF. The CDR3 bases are TGCAGCGTTGAAGGGCTAGAGGGCGAGCAGTACTTC.

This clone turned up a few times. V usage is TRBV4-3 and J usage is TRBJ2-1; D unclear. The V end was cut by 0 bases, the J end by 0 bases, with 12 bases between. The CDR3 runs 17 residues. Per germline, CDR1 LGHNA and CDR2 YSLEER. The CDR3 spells CASSQDPKGSSYNEQFF. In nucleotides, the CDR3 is TGCGCCAGCAGCCAAGATCCCAAGGGTAGCTCCTACAATGAGCAGTTCTTC.

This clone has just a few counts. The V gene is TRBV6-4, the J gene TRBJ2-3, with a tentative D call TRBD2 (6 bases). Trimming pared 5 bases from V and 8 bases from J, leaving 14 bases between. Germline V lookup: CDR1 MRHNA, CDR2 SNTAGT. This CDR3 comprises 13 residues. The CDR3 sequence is CASSPDWGGTQYF. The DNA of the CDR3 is TGTGCCAGCAGTCCCGACTGGGGAGGTACGCAGTATTTT.

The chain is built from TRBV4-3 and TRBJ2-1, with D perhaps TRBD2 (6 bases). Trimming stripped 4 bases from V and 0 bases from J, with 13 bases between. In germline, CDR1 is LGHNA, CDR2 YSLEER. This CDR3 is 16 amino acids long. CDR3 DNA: TGCGCCAGCAGCCTTAGGGCGGGGAGCTCCTACAATGAGCAGTTCTTC. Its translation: CASSLRAGSSYNEQFF.

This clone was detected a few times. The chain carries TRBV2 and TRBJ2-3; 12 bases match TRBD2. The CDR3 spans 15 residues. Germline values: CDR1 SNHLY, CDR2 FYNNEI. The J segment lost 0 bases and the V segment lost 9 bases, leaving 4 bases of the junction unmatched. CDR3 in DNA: TGTGCCAGTCGGGGACTAGCGGGCAGCACAGATACGCAGTATTTT. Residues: CASRGLAGSTDTQYF.

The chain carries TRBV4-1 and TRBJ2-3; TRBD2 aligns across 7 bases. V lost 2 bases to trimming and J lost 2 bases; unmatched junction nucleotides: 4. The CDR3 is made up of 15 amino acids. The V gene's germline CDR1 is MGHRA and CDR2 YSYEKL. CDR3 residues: CASSQLAEFTDTQYF. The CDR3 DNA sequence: TGCGCCAGCAGCCAACTAGCGGAGTTCACAGATACGCAGTATTTT.

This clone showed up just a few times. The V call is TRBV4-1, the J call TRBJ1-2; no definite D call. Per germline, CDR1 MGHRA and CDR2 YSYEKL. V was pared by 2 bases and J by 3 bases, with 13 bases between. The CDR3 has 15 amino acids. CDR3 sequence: CASSQPAQDHYGYTF. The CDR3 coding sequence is TGCGCCAGCAGCCAACCCGCGCAGGACCACTATGGCTACACCTTC.

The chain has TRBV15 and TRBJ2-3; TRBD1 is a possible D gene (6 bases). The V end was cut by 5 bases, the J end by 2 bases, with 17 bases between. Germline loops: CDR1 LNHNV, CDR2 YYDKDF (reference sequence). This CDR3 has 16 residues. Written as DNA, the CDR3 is TGTGCCACCAGCCCTCCCCGGGACATTTCCACAGATACGCAGTATTTT. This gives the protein CATSPPRDISTDTQYF.